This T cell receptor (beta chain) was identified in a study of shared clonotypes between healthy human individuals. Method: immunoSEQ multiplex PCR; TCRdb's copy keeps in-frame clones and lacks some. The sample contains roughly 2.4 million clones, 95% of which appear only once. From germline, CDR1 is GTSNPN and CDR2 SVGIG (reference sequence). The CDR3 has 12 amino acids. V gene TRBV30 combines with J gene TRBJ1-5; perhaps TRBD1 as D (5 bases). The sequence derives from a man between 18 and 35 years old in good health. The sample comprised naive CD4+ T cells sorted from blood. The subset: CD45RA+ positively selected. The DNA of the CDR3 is TGTGCGGCGGGGGGGAAAGATCAGCCCCAGCATTTT. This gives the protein CAAGGKDQPQHF.